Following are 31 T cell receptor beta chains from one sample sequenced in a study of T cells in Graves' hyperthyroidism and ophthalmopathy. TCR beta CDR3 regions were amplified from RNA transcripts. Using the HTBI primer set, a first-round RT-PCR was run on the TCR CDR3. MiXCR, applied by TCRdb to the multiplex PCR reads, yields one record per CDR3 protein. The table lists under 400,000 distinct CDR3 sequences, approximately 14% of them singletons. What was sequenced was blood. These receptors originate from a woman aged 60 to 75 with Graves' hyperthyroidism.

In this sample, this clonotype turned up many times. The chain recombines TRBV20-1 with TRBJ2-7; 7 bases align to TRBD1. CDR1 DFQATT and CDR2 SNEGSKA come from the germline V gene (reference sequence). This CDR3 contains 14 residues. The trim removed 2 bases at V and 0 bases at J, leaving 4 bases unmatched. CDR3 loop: CSARLRDSSYEQYF. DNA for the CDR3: TGCAGTGCTAGACTCCGGGACAGCTCCTACGAGCAGTACTTC.

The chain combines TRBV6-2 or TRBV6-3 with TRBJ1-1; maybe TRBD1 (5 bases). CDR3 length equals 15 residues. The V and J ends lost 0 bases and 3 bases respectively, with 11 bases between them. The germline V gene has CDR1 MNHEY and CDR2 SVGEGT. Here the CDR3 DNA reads TGTGCCAGCAGTTACTCAAGGGGAGGGGACACTGAAGCTTTCTTT. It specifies CASSYSRGGDTEAFF.

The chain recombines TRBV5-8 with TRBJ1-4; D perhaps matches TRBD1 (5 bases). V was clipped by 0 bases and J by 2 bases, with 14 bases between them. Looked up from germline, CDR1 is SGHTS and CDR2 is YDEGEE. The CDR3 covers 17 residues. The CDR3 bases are TGTGCCAGCAGCTTGGCCAAAGGGGCTGGGACTAATGAAAAACTGTTTTTT. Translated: CASSLAKGAGTNEKLFF.

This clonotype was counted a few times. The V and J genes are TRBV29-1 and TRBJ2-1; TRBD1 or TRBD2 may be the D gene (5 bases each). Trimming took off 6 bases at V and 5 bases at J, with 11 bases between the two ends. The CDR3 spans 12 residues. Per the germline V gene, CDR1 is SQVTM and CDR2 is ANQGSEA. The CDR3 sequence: CSVRVRDNEQFF. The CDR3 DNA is TGCAGCGTCAGGGTGAGGGACAATGAGCAGTTCTTC.

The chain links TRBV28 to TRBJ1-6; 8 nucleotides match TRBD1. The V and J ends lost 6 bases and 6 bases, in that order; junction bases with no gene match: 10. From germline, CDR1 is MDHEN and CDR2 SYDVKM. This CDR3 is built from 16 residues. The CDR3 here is CASRPTTGGSNSPLHF. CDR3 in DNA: TGTGCCAGCAGGCCGACTACAGGGGGTAGTAATTCACCCCTCCACTTT.

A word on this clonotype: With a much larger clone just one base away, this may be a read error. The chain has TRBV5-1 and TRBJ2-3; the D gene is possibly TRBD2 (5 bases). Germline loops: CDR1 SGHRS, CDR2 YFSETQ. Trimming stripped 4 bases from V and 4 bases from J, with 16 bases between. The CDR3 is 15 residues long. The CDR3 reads CASSSGRWVADTQYF. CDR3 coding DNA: TGCGCCAGCAGCAGCGGACGCTGGGTCGCAGATACGCAGTATTTT.

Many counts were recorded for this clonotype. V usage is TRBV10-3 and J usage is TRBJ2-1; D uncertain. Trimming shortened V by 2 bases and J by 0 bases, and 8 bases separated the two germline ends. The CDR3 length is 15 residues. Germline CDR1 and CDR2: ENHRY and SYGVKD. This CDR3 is CAISERSSSYNEQFF. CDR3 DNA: TGTGCCATCAGTGAGCGGAGTAGCTCCTACAATGAGCAGTTCTTC.

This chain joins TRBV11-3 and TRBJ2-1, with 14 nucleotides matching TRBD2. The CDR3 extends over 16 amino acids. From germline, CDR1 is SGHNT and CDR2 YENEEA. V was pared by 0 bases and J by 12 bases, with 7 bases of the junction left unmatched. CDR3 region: CASSLETSGRAKGQFF. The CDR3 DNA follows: TGTGCCAGCAGCTTAGAGACTAGCGGGAGGGCAAAGGGGCAGTTCTTC.

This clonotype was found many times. The CDR3 loop reads CSASSTANQETQYF. The DNA for the CDR3 is TGCAGTGCTAGCTCTACAGCGAACCAAGAGACCCAGTACTTC. The chain uses TRBV20-1 and TRBJ2-5; D not certain. There are 14 residues in the CDR3. V was clipped by 3 bases and J by 0 bases, with 11 bases between them. From germline, CDR1 is DFQATT and CDR2 SNEGSKA (reference sequence).

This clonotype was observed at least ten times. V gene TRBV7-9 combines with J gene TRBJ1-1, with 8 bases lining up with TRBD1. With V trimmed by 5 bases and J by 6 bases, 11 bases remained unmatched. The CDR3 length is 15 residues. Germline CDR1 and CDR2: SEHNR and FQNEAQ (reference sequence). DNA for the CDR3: TGTGCCAGCAGCCCTCCGACAGGGGATGGGGCTGAAGCTTTCTTT. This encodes CASSPPTGDGAEAFF.

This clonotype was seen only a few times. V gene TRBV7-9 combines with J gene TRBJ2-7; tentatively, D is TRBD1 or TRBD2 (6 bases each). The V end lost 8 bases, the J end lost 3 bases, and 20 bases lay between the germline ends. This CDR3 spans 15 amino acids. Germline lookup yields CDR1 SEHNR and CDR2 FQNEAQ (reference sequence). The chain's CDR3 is CASAPGGSTSYEQYF. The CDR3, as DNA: TGTGCCAGCGCCCCCGGGGGCTCTACTAGCTACGAGCAGTACTTC.

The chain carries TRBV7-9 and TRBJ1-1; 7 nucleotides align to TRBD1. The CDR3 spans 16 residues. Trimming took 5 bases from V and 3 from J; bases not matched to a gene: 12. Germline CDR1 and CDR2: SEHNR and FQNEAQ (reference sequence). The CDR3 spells CASSPQAQGVYTEAFF. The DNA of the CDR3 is TGTGCCAGCAGCCCCCAGGCTCAGGGGGTCTACACTGAAGCTTTCTTT. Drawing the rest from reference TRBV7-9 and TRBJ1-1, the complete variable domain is DTGVSQNPRHKITKRGQNVTFRCDPISEHNRLYWYRQTLGQGPEFLTYFQNEAQLEKSRLLSDRFSAERPKGSFSTLEIQRTEQGDSAMYLCASSPQAQGVYTEAFFGQGTRLTVV.

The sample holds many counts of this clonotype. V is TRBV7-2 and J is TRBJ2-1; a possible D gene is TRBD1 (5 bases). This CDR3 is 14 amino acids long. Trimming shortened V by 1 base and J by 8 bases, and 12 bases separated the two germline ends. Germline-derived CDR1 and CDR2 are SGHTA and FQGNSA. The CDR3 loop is CASSLVGAIDEQFF. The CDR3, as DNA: TGTGCCAGCAGCTTAGTAGGGGCAATCGATGAGCAGTTCTTC.

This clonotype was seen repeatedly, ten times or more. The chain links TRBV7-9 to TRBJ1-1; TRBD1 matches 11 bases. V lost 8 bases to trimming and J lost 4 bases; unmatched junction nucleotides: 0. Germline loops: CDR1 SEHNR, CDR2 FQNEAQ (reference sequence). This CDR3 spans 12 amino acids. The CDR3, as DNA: TGTGCCAGCGGGACAGGGGGCACTGAAGCTTTCTTT. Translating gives CASGTGGTEAFF.

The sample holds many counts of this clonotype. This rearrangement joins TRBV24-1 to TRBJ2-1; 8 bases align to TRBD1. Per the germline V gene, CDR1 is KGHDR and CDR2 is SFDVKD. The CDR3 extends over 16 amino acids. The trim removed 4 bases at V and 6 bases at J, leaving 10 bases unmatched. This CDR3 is CATSETPQGAVNEQFF. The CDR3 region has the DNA TGTGCCACCAGTGAGACCCCCCAGGGGGCGGTCAATGAGCAGTTCTTC.

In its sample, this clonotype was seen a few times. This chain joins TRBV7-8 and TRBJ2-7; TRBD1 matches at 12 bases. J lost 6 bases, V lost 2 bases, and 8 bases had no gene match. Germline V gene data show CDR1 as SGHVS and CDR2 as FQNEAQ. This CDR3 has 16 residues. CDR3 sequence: CASSLSWGQGAGEQYF. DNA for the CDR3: TGTGCCAGCAGCTTATCCTGGGGACAGGGGGCGGGCGAGCAGTACTTC.

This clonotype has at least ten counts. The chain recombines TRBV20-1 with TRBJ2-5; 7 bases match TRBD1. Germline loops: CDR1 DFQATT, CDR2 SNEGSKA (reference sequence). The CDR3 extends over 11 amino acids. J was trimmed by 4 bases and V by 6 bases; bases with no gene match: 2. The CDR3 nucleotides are TGCAGTGCAGGACAGGTAGAGACCCAGTACTTC. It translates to CSAGQVETQYF.

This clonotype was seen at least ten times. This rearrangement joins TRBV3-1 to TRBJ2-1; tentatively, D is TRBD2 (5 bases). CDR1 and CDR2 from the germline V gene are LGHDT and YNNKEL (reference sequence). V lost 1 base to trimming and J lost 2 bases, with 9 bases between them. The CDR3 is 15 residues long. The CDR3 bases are TGTGCCAGCAGCCAAGGGCGGGCGGCCTACAATGAGCAGTTCTTC. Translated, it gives CASSQGRAAYNEQFF.

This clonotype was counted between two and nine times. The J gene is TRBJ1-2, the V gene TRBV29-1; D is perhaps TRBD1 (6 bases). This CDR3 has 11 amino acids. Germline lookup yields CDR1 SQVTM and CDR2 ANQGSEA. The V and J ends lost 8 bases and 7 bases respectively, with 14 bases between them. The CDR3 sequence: CSSGGAGGYTF. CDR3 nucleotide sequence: TGCAGCAGTGGGGGGGCGGGTGGCTACACCTTC.

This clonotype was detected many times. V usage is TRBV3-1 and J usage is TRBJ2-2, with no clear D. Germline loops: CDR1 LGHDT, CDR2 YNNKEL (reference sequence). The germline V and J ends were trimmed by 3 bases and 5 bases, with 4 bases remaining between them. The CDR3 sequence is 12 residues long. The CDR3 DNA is TGTGCCAGCAGCCATCGTACCGGGGAGCTGTTTTTT. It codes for CASSHRTGELFF. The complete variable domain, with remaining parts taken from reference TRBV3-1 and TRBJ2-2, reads DTAVSQTPKYLVTQMGNDKSIKCEQNLGHDTMYWYKQDSKKFLKIMFSYNNKELIINETVPNRFSPKSPDKAHLNLHINSLELGDSAVYFCASSHRTGELFFGEGSRLTVL.

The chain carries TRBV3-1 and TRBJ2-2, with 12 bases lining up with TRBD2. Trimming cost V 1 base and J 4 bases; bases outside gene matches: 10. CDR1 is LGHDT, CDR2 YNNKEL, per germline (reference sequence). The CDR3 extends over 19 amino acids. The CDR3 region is CASSQVALAGGPGTGELFF. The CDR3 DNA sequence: TGTGCCAGCAGCCAAGTTGCCCTAGCGGGAGGGCCGGGCACCGGGGAGCTGTTTTTT.

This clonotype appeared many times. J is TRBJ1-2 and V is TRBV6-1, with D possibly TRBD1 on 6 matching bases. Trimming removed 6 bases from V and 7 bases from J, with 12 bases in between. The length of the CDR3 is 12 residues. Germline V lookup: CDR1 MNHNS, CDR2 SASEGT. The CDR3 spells CASRDSGSGYTF. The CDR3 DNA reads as TGTGCCAGCAGGGACAGTGGGTCTGGCTACACCTTC.

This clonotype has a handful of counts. CDR3 residues: CSAIPYRLAGKGETQYF. In DNA form, the CDR3 reads TGCAGTGCTATACCTTACCGCCTAGCGGGAAAGGGGGAGACCCAGTACTTC. The V gene is TRBV20-1, the J gene TRBJ2-5; 9 bases agree with TRBD2. Germline V gives CDR1 DFQATT, CDR2 SNEGSKA (reference sequence). V dropped 4 bases and J dropped 5; count of bases not matched to a gene: 17. The CDR3 consists of 17 residues.

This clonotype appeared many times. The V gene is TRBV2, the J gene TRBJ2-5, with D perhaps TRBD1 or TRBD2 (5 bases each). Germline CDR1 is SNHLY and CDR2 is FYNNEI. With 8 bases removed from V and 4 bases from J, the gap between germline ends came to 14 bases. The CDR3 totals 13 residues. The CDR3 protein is CASLDWGSETQYF. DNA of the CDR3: TGTGCCAGCCTTGACTGGGGGTCAGAGACCCAGTACTTC.

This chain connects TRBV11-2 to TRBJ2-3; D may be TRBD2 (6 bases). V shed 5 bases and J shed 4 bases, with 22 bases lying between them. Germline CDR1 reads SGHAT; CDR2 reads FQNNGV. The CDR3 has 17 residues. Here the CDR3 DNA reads TGTGCCAGCAGCCCAAGGTCGACTAGTCTTTTCGCAGATACGCAGTATTTT. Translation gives CASSPRSTSLFADTQYF.

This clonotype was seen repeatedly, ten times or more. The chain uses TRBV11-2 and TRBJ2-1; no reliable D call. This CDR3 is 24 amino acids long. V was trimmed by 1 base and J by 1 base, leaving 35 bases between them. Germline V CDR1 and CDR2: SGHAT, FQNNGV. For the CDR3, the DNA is TGTGCCAGCAGCTTAGTTCGGCTACCCCCAGTGAGAGTTAGTGGAGAAGGTTCCTACAATGAGCAGTTCTTC. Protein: CASSLVRLPPVRVSGEGSYNEQFF.

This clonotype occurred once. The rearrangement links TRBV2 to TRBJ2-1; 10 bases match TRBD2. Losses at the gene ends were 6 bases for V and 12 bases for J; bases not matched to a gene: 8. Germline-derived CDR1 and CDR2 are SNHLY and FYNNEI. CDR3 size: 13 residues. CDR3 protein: CASRGSGRARQFF. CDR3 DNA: TGTGCCAGCAGAGGCAGCGGGAGGGCAAGGCAGTTCTTC.

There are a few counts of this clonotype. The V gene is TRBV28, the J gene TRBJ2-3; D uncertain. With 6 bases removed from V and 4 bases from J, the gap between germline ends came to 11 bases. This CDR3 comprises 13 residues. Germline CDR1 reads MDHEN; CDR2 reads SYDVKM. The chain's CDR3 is CASSGSYSDTQYF. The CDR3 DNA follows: TGTGCCAGCAGCGGCTCATACTCAGATACGCAGTATTTT. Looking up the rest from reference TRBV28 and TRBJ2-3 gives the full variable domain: DVKVTQSSRYLVKRTGEKVFLECVQDMDHENMFWYRQDPGLGLRLIYFSYDVKMKEKGDIPEGYSVSREKKERFSLILESASTNQTSMYLCASSGSYSDTQYFGPGTRLTVL.

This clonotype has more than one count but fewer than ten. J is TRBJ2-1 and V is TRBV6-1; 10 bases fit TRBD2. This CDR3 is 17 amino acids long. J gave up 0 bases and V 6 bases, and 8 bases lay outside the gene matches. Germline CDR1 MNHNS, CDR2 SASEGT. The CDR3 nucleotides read TGTGCCAGCAGCTTTACTTCTAGCGGGAGCTCCTACAATGAGCAGTTCTTC. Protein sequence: CASSFTSSGSSYNEQFF.

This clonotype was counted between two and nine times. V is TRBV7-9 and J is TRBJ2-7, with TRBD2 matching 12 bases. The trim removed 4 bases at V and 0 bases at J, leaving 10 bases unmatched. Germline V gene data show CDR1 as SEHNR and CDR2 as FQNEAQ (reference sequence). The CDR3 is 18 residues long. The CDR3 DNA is TGTGCCAGCAGCTGGTCTAGCGGGAGGGCCAAAAGCTCCTACGAGCAGTACTTC. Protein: CASSWSSGRAKSSYEQYF.

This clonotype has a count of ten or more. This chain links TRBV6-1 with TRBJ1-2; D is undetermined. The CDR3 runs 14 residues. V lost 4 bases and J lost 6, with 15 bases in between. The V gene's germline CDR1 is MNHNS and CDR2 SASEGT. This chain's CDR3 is CASSGPTSGDGYTF. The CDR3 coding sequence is TGTGCCAGCAGTGGTCCCACGTCGGGTGATGGCTACACCTTC.